The 26 T cell receptor beta chains reported below all come from one sample, sequenced in a study of T cells in Graves' hyperthyroidism and ophthalmopathy. Amplified TCR beta CDR3 regions came from RNA transcripts. A first-round RT-PCR of the TCR CDR3 used the HTBI primer set. TCRdb called the multiplex PCR reads again in MiXCR, with one record for every CDR3 protein. Seen here are 500,000 to 650,000 distinct CDR3 sequences, around 43% observed once, and the top ten hold about two fifths. The source material was peripheral blood or thyroid tissue (not recorded which). The source is an adult woman with Graves' disease, either hyperthyroidism or ophthalmopathy (not recorded which).

This clonotype was detected many times. The V and J genes are TRBV20-1 and TRBJ1-4; D gene ambiguous. This CDR3 region has 14 residues. From germline, CDR1 is DFQATT and CDR2 SNEGSKA (reference sequence). The V end was cut by 1 base, the J end by 4 bases, with 10 bases between. This chain's CDR3 is CSARGQSYNEKLFF. DNA of the CDR3: TGCAGTGCTAGAGGGCAGTCCTATAATGAAAAACTGTTTTTT.

The CDR3 DNA sequence: TGCGCCAGCAGTCGGACAGGGGGGGTCACTGAAGCTTTCTTT. This gives the protein CASSRTGGVTEAFF. The rearrangement uses TRBV5-1 and TRBJ1-1, with 10 bases matching TRBD1. The CDR3 runs 14 residues. Looked up from germline, CDR1 is SGHRS and CDR2 is YFSETQ. The J segment lost 4 bases and the V segment lost 5 bases, leaving 5 bases of the junction unmatched. The variable domain in full, with the rest retrieved from reference TRBV5-1 and TRBJ1-1, is KAGVTQTPRYLIKTRGQQVTLSCSPISGHRSVSWYQQTPGQGLQFLFEYFSETQRNKGNFPGRFSGRQFSNSRSEMNVSTLELGDSALYLCASSRTGGVTEAFFGQGTRLTVV.

At least ten counts were recorded for this clonotype. The V gene is TRBV5-1, the J gene TRBJ1-1; no firm D call. V was shortened by 6 bases and J by 1 base, with 19 bases between the two germline ends. This CDR3 spans 16 amino acids. CDR1 is SGHRS, CDR2 YFSETQ, per germline. CDR3 residues: CASTRGVNAKNTEAFF. CDR3 sequence (DNA): TGCGCCAGCACCCGTGGGGTAAACGCCAAGAACACTGAAGCTTTCTTT.

The chain recombines TRBV7-2 with TRBJ2-5, with 7 bases matching TRBD1. The CDR3 spans 16 residues. With V trimmed by 4 bases and J by 7 bases, 15 bases remained unmatched. Germline V gene sequence: CDR1 SGHTA, CDR2 FQGNSA. The CDR3 sequence: CASSSARQGRLPTQYF. The CDR3 DNA follows: TGTGCCAGCAGCTCAGCTAGACAGGGAAGGCTTCCGACCCAGTACTTC.

The V gene is TRBV12-3 or TRBV12-4, the J gene TRBJ1-2; 8 bases agree with TRBD1. The length of the CDR3 is 14 residues. The trim removed 5 bases at V and 4 bases at J, leaving 6 bases unmatched. CDR3 residues: CASSPTGDSYGYTF. The DNA for the CDR3 is TGTGCCAGCAGTCCGACAGGGGACAGCTATGGCTACACCTTC.

In the case of this clonotype: This may stem from a read error, because a much larger clone lies one nucleotide away. The chain has TRBV24-1 and TRBJ2-2; no definite D call. This CDR3 contains 8 residues. Germline CDR1 and CDR2: KGHDR and SFDVKD. The CDR3 spells CATRELFF. The CDR3 nucleotides read TGTGCCACCAGGGAGCTGTTTTTT.

V and J are TRBV2 and TRBJ2-5; 9 nucleotides align to TRBD1. Germline V gene sequence: CDR1 SNHLY, CDR2 FYNNEI. V lost 8 bases and J lost 9; bases outside the gene matches: 16. The CDR3 consists of 15 residues. CDR3 bases: TGTGCCAGCGGGGAAAGGACAGGGGCTGATCAGCCCCAGTACTTC. Translating gives CASGERTGADQPQYF.

V usage is TRBV2 and J usage is TRBJ2-1; possible D gene TRBD2, 6 bases. V dropped 4 bases and J dropped 10 bases, with 17 bases sitting between them. The CDR3 contains 14 residues. Looked up from germline, CDR1 is SNHLY and CDR2 is FYNNEI. CDR3 protein: CASSVRGSVGEQFF. The CDR3 nucleotides read TGTGCCAGCAGTGTCCGGGGGAGCGTGGGGGAGCAGTTCTTC.

The V and J genes are TRBV15 and TRBJ2-5; the match to TRBD1 covers 9 bases. Looked up from germline, CDR1 is LNHNV and CDR2 is YYDKDF (reference sequence). This CDR3 is built from 16 residues. V lost 2 bases and J lost 5; bases outside the gene matches: 9. The CDR3 region is CATSRPHRGRRETQYF. The CDR3 region has the DNA TGTGCCACCAGCAGACCCCACAGGGGGCGGCGGGAGACCCAGTACTTC.

In this sample, this clonotype turned up many times. The chain employs TRBV20-1 and TRBJ2-2, with D possibly matching TRBD1 (5 bases). The CDR3 spans 13 residues. V lost 5 bases and J 0 bases, leaving 7 bases between the germline ends. Germline V CDR1 and CDR2: DFQATT, SNEGSKA (reference sequence). CDR3: CSALTANTGELFF. In DNA, the CDR3 is TGCAGTGCTTTGACAGCGAACACCGGGGAGCTGTTTTTT.

The V and J genes are TRBV10-3 and TRBJ1-1, with 7 bases aligning to TRBD1. The CDR3 has 15 residues. After removal of 4 bases from V and 3 bases from J, the junction contained 8 bases not matched to a gene. Germline V gene lookup returns CDR1 ENHRY and CDR2 SYGVKD. In nucleotides, the CDR3 is TGTGCCATCAGTGCTCCTTTTACAGGGGACACTGAAGCTTTCTTT. It codes for CAISAPFTGDTEAFF.

The chain is built from TRBV4-1 and TRBJ2-2, with D perhaps TRBD1 or TRBD2 (5 bases each). V dropped 6 bases and J dropped 2 bases, with 10 bases sitting between them. The CDR3 totals 14 residues. CDR1 and CDR2 (germline): MGHRA, YSYEKL. CDR3 loop: CASRRGTNTGELFF. The CDR3 region has the DNA TGCGCCAGCAGGAGGGGTACAAACACCGGGGAGCTGTTTTTT.

V gene TRBV15 combines with J gene TRBJ2-5; maybe TRBD1 (6 bases). This CDR3 has 13 amino acids. With 4 bases removed from V and 7 bases from J, the gap between germline ends came to 13 bases. Germline CDR1 LNHNV, CDR2 YYDKDF (reference sequence). This CDR3 is CATSTSNRVTQYF. CDR3 bases: TGTGCCACCAGCACTTCTAACAGGGTGACCCAGTACTTC.

The chain joins TRBV7-8 to TRBJ2-3; D gene uncertain. Germline V gene sequence: CDR1 SGHVS, CDR2 FQNEAQ. The V and J ends lost 5 bases and 11 bases respectively, with 2 bases between them. The CDR3 has 8 amino acids. The CDR3 protein is CASSRQYF. DNA of the CDR3: TGTGCCAGCAGCCGGCAGTATTTT.

The count of this clonotype is one. J is TRBJ1-5 and V is TRBV28; 8 bases are a match to TRBD1. CDR1 is MDHEN, CDR2 SYDVKM, per germline. The V segment lost 2 bases and the J segment 8 bases; nucleotides outside the gene matches: 8. This CDR3 comprises 15 residues. CDR3 bases: TGTGCCAGCAGTTTACTGAGACAGGGGCTAAAGCCCCAGCATTTT. It specifies CASSLLRQGLKPQHF.

This clonotype was seen only a few times. CDR3 sequence: CAISNSRAEAFF. The CDR3 nucleotides are TGTGCCATCAGTAACTCGCGGGCTGAAGCTTTCTTT. The chain has TRBV10-3 and TRBJ1-1; no clear D. The CDR3 extends over 12 amino acids. V lost 5 bases to trimming and J lost 6 bases, with 10 bases between them. Germline CDR1 reads ENHRY; CDR2 reads SYGVKD.

The table lists this clonotype with many counts. V is TRBV11-2 and J is TRBJ2-7; weak D call: TRBD2 (5 bases). This CDR3 spans 15 amino acids. The germline CDR1 and CDR2 sequences are SGHAT and FQNNGV. The germline V and J ends were trimmed by 0 bases and 4 bases, with 13 bases remaining between them. CDR3 loop: CASSLDVTSGYEQYF. The CDR3 DNA is TGTGCCAGCAGCTTAGATGTCACTAGTGGATACGAGCAGTACTTC.

In this sample, this clonotype turned up a few times. The chain joins TRBV28 to TRBJ2-2; tentatively, D is TRBD1 (6 bases). V lost 4 bases and J lost 6, with 18 bases in between. CDR1 MDHEN and CDR2 SYDVKM come from the germline V gene. This CDR3 has 16 amino acids. CDR3: CASSSPGQFSSGELFF. CDR3 in DNA: TGTGCCAGCAGTTCCCCGGGACAATTCTCGTCCGGGGAGCTGTTTTTT.

The chain recombines TRBV20-1 with TRBJ1-5; the D is unclear. Per germline, CDR1 DFQATT and CDR2 SNEGSKA (reference sequence). The CDR3 consists of 14 residues. V lost 6 bases and J 4 bases, leaving 16 bases between the germline ends. CDR3 protein: CSAKNYLTNQPQHF. Here the CDR3 DNA reads TGCAGTGCCAAGAATTACTTAACAAATCAGCCCCAGCATTTT.

The DNA for the CDR3 is TGTGCCAGCAGCTTAGGGGGGGCGCATGGCTACACCTTC. Its translation: CASSLGGAHGYTF. The chain links TRBV7-8 to TRBJ1-2, with a possible D match to TRBD1 (6 bases). The CDR3 contains 13 residues. V was shortened by 1 base and J by 6 bases, with 9 bases between the two germline ends. Germline values: CDR1 SGHVS, CDR2 FQNEAQ.

This clonotype was detected only a few times. No conserved phenylalanine or tryptophan is present at the end of the CDR3, so a read error is the likely explanation. The DNA is omitted, as the CDR3 cannot be located on it reliably, and the CDR3 follows TCRdb's listing. This chain links TRBV5-1 with TRBJ1-1. The CDR3 numbers 9 amino acids, ends counted. In germline, CDR1 is SGHRS, CDR2 YFSETQ. The CDR3 sequence is CASSSDASG.

The rearrangement links TRBV15 to TRBJ1-3, with D possibly matching TRBD1 (5 bases). This CDR3 has 16 residues. The germline gives CDR1 LNHNV, CDR2 YYDKDF (reference sequence). V was clipped by 0 bases and J by 8 bases, with 17 bases between them. The CDR3 region has the DNA TGTGCCACCAGCAGAGATCTCGGAGGGACGGGCTACACCATATATTTT. It translates to CATSRDLGGTGYTIYF.

The chain carries TRBV7-6 and TRBJ1-5, with a weak D call TRBD1 (5 bases). CDR3 size: 16 residues. Trimming pared 0 bases from V and 3 bases from J, leaving 12 bases between. Germline CDR1 reads SGHVS; CDR2 reads FNYEAQ. CDR3 in DNA: TGTGCCAGCAGCTTAGCCGGGACGGCAAACAATCAGCCCCAGCATTTT. It encodes CASSLAGTANNQPQHF.

This clonotype was found many times. This sequence joins TRBV3-1 and TRBJ2-7, with 13 bases identical to TRBD2. Unmatched junction bases numbered 14, after V lost 3 bases and J lost 12 bases. Germline CDR1 LGHDT, CDR2 YNNKEL (reference sequence). The CDR3 runs 16 residues. CDR3 nucleotide sequence: TGTGCCAGCAGCCAGCAGCAAACCGGACTAGCGGGAGCCGTGTACTTC. Protein sequence: CASSQQQTGLAGAVYF.

This rearrangement joins TRBV5-1 to TRBJ1-1; 9 bases map to TRBD1. Unmatched junction bases numbered 8, after V lost 2 bases and J lost 0 bases. CDR3 length: 17 amino acids. The germline CDR1 and CDR2 sequences are SGHRS and YFSETQ. This chain's CDR3 is CASSFSGQGFMNTEAFF. CDR3 DNA: TGCGCCAGCAGCTTCTCGGGACAGGGCTTCATGAACACTGAAGCTTTCTTT. Combining the CDR3 with reference TRBV5-1 and TRBJ1-1 gives the whole variable domain KAGVTQTPRYLIKTRGQQVTLSCSPISGHRSVSWYQQTPGQGLQFLFEYFSETQRNKGNFPGRFSGRQFSNSRSEMNVSTLELGDSALYLCASSFSGQGFMNTEAFFGQGTRLTVV.

This rearrangement joins TRBV29-1 to TRBJ2-2, with 7 bases that match TRBD1. The V gene's germline CDR1 is SQVTM and CDR2 ANQGSEA. Trimming removed 1 base from V and 8 bases from J; junction bases left unmatched: 7. The CDR3 totals 14 residues. CDR3 nucleotide sequence: TGCAGCGTTGAAGTTGGCAGGGGGACAGGGGAGCTGTTTTTT. It codes for CSVEVGRGTGELFF.